Below are 14 T cell receptor beta chains sequenced from a single sample in a study of shared clonotypes between healthy human individuals (TCRdb year 2020). The library was produced with the immunoSEQ multiplex PCR assay. Entries here come from immuneACCESS through TCRdb and include only in-frame sequences with V and J called. Some clones fail to appear in such tables; in the studies checked, an unresolved V gene covers under half of the shortfall, and the cause of the remainder is unknown. This sample holds some 1,400,000 clones; roughly 96% were observed only once. 1.2% of the sample goes to the ten largest clones. The specimen sequenced was naive CD4+ T cells sorted from blood. In the paper's terms, the cell subset or site label means: CD45RA+ positively selected. Every receptor here comes from a man aged 25-40 years in good health.

The chain uses TRBV28 and TRBJ2-7, with D unclear. Germline assignment: CDR1 MDHEN and CDR2 SYDVKM. The CDR3 has 12 residues. Trimming left V 1 base short and J 6 bases short, with 7 bases between. This chain's CDR3 is CASSLSSREQYF. Here the CDR3 DNA reads TGTGCCAGCAGTTTATCTTCTCGCGAGCAGTACTTC.

The gene calls are TRBV11-2 and TRBJ2-1; no firm D call. From germline, CDR1 is SGHAT and CDR2 FQNNGV. There are 16 residues in the CDR3. The ends were cut back, 5 bases at V and 1 base at J, with 15 bases in the middle. The CDR3 DNA is TGTGCCAGCAGCCAAGGATTTACCCTGTCCTACAATGAGCAGTTCTTC. Translated: CASSQGFTLSYNEQFF.

V is TRBV6-5 and J is TRBJ2-7; TRBD1 might be the D (5 bases). V lost 5 bases to trimming and J lost 1 base, with 9 bases between them. Germline V gives CDR1 MNHEY, CDR2 SVGAGI. This CDR3 has 13 residues. The CDR3 reads CASSTTGSYEQYF. CDR3 sequence (DNA): TGTGCCAGCAGTACAACAGGATCCTACGAGCAGTACTTC.

The chain employs TRBV11-1 and TRBJ2-3; 12 bases line up with TRBD2. Germline CDR1 is SGHAT and CDR2 is FQDESV (reference sequence). V shed 5 bases, J shed 5 bases, and the junction held 11 bases outside the gene matches. The CDR3 runs 17 residues. The CDR3 loop reads CASSRQTSGSFGDTQYF. Here the CDR3 DNA reads TGTGCCAGCAGCAGACAGACTAGCGGGAGTTTTGGAGATACGCAGTATTTT.

About this clone itself: Within the sample, other DNA sequences also encode this same CDR3. V usage is TRBV5-4 and J usage is TRBJ2-3; D is uncertain. The CDR3 runs 13 residues. The germline V gene has CDR1 SGHNT and CDR2 YYREEE (reference sequence). The V end was cut by 1 base, the J end by 1 base, with 4 bases between. The CDR3 nucleotides read TGTGCCAGCAGCTTGAGAGGCACAGATACGCAGTATTTT. The encoded protein is CASSLRGTDTQYF.

The chain uses TRBV28 and TRBJ1-5, with D maybe TRBD1 (6 bases). CDR1 MDHEN and CDR2 SYDVKM come from the germline V gene. The length of the CDR3 is 14 residues. Trimming pared 4 bases from V and 5 bases from J, leaving 12 bases between. The CDR3 region is CASSSPGGYQPQHF. The CDR3 nucleotides read TGTGCCAGCAGTTCGCCGGGGGGCTATCAGCCCCAGCATTTT.

The V call is TRBV20-1, the J call TRBJ1-2, with D perhaps TRBD1 (6 bases). The germline V gene has CDR1 DFQATT and CDR2 SNEGSKA (reference sequence). Trimming took 5 bases from V and 10 from J, leaving 14 bases between them. The CDR3 length is 11 residues. CDR3 DNA sequence: TGCAGTGCTCGGCTGACAGGCTACTACACCTTC. The encoded protein is CSARLTGYYTF.

The chain links TRBV10-2 to TRBJ1-1; D gene uncertain. Deletions cut 3 bases from V and 3 bases from J, with 5 bases between. Germline V lookup: CDR1 WSHSY, CDR2 SAAADI. CDR3 size: 12 residues. The CDR3 loop reads CASSEMYTEAFF. CDR3 in DNA: TGCGCCAGCAGTGAAATGTACACTGAAGCTTTCTTT.

V is TRBV6-5 and J is TRBJ2-7; maybe TRBD2 (6 bases). The CDR3 extends over 14 amino acids. The V end was cut by 5 bases, the J end by 1 base, with 12 bases between. CDR1 is MNHEY, CDR2 SVGAGI, per germline. DNA for the CDR3: TGTGCCAGCAGTACTATGCGGGGATCCTACGAGCAGTACTTC. It is translated as CASSTMRGSYEQYF.

The rearrangement links TRBV11-1 to TRBJ2-1; D call uncertain. V lost 3 bases, J lost 8 bases, and 8 bases lay in between. The germline V gene has CDR1 SGHAT and CDR2 FQDESV (reference sequence). The CDR3 spans 12 residues. This chain's CDR3 is CASSLGPHEQFF. The CDR3, as DNA: TGTGCCAGCAGCTTGGGCCCCCATGAGCAGTTCTTC.

The sample holds one count of this clone. The chain employs TRBV5-1 and TRBJ2-5; 9 bases agree with TRBD2. V gave up 7 bases and J gave up 5 bases; unmatched junction bases: 18. Looked up from germline, CDR1 is SGHRS and CDR2 is YFSETQ. The length of the CDR3 is 17 residues. The CDR3 DNA follows: TGCGCCAGCTGCTCTCATGTCGGCGGGAGGGCCCGGGAGACCCAGTACTTC. Protein product: CASCSHVGGRARETQYF.

The chain has TRBV2 and TRBJ1-2; D may be TRBD1 (5 bases). Per the germline V gene, CDR1 is SNHLY and CDR2 is FYNNEI. The CDR3 is made up of 16 amino acids. V was pared by 6 bases and J by 2 bases, with 19 bases between. The CDR3 reads CASRLEIGTVNYGYTF. The CDR3 bases are TGTGCCAGCAGGCTGGAGATAGGGACGGTCAACTATGGCTACACCTTC. The full variable domain, its missing parts supplied by reference TRBV2 and TRBJ1-2, is EPEVTQTPSHQVTQMGQEVILRCVPISNHLYFYWYRQILGQKVEFLVSFYNNEISEKSEIFDDQFSVERPDGSNFTLKIRSTKLEDSAMYFCASRLEIGTVNYGYTFGSGTRLTVV.

The chain is built from TRBV5-1 and TRBJ2-1; 14 nucleotides agree with TRBD2. This CDR3 contains 16 residues. Trimming at V came to 3 bases and at J to 7 bases, leaving 6 bases not matched to a gene. The germline V gene encodes CDR1 SGHRS and CDR2 YFSETQ. The CDR3: CASSSTTSGRANEQFF. CDR3 coding DNA: TGCGCCAGCAGCTCGACGACTAGCGGGAGGGCTAATGAGCAGTTCTTC.

The count of this clone is one. The chain employs TRBV30 and TRBJ2-5, with D maybe TRBD1 (5 bases). V shed 0 bases and J shed 5 bases, with 16 bases lying between them. Germline V gene data show CDR1 as GTSNPN and CDR2 as SVGIG (reference sequence). The CDR3 is 15 residues long. CDR3: CAWSVSPTAWETQYF. Written as DNA, the CDR3 is TGTGCCTGGAGTGTCTCTCCGACAGCCTGGGAGACCCAGTACTTC. Using reference TRBV30 and TRBJ2-5 for the parts outside the CDR3, the full variable domain is SQTIHQWPATLVQPVGSPLSLECTVEGTSNPNLYWYRQAAGRGLQLLFYSVGIGQISSEVPQNLSASRPQDRQFILSSKKLLLSDSGFYLCAWSVSPTAWETQYFGPGTRLLVL.